Following are 27 T cell receptor beta chains from one sample sequenced in a study of blood T cells in healthy people across ages. The second PCR ran about 6 to 12 cycles with a sample-barcoded 5' primer and J-beta primers. TCRdb analysed the 5' RACE reads with MiXCR anew, one entry per CDR3 protein. Of about 1.5 million distinct CDR3 sequences listed, about 42% were seen once; the top ten hold about 4.1%. Sequenced sample: blood. The receptors were gathered from a woman aged 18-30 years in good health.

The CDR3 region is CSAISGTHNQPQHF. In nucleotides, the CDR3 is TGCAGTGCTATCTCCGGGACACACAATCAGCCCCAGCATTTT. This chain connects TRBV20-1 to TRBJ1-5; possibly TRBD1 for D (6 bases). From germline, CDR1 is DFQATT and CDR2 SNEGSKA (reference sequence). The CDR3 totals 14 residues. V was trimmed by 4 bases and J by 3 bases, leaving 13 bases between them.

There are a few counts of this clonotype. The rearrangement links TRBV7-9 to TRBJ2-5; D gene unclear. V was shortened by 4 bases and J by 11 bases, with 14 bases between the two germline ends. In germline, CDR1 is SEHNR, CDR2 FQNEAQ (reference sequence). CDR3 length equals 12 residues. CDR3 sequence: CASSSARDEQYF. The CDR3 DNA reads TGTGCCAGCAGCTCCGCTAGGGATGAGCAGTACTTC.

This clonotype was seen a few times. V and J are TRBV11-2 and TRBJ2-1; weak D call: TRBD2 (5 bases). V shed 5 bases and J shed 12 bases, with 11 bases lying between them. The CDR3 is 11 amino acids. Germline V gene data show CDR1 as SGHAT and CDR2 as FQNNGV. The CDR3 loop is CASSQLLVQFF. As DNA, the CDR3 is TGTGCCAGCAGCCAATTACTAGTGCAGTTCTTC.

The chain recombines TRBV6-6 with TRBJ2-5; D may correspond to TRBD1 or TRBD2 (5 bases each). The germline V gene encodes CDR1 MNHNY and CDR2 SVGAGI (reference sequence). This CDR3 has 13 residues. The V and J ends lost 5 bases and 11 bases respectively, with 18 bases between them. CDR3 DNA sequence: TGTGCCAGCAGTCCGGGACCTGTGAATGAGCAGTACTTC. It is translated as CASSPGPVNEQYF.

J is TRBJ1-4 and V is TRBV7-2; D possibly corresponds to TRBD1 (6 bases). This CDR3 has 15 residues. Trimming took 0 bases from V and 7 from J, leaving 12 bases between them. CDR1 and CDR2 (germline): SGHTA, FQGNSA. The CDR3 is CASSLAAGQSEKLFF. The CDR3 DNA is TGTGCCAGCAGCTTAGCGGCCGGACAGAGTGAAAAACTGTTTTTT.

The V and J genes are TRBV6-2 or TRBV6-3 and TRBJ2-3; perhaps TRBD2 as D (6 bases). Between the trimmed V and J ends, which lost 7 bases and 5 bases, there was a span of 22 bases. Germline V gives CDR1 MNHEY, CDR2 SVGEGT. The CDR3 sequence is 16 residues long. In nucleotides, the CDR3 is TGTGCCAGCACCAACGGGGGAGGCCTAACCAAAGATACGCAGTATTTT. This codes for CASTNGGGLTKDTQYF.

The table lists this clonotype with many counts. The gene calls are TRBV4-2 and TRBJ2-7; TRBD2 matches 7 bases. CDR1 is LGHNA, CDR2 YNFKEQ, per germline. CDR3 length: 16 residues. The V and J ends lost 1 base and 6 bases, in that order; junction bases with no gene match: 12. The CDR3 region has the DNA TGTGCCAGCAGCCAAGTCCTTGCGGGAGTGGATGGCGAGCAGTACTTC. This sequence encodes CASSQVLAGVDGEQYF.

This clonotype has only a few counts. The CDR3 sequence is CASSYGPGGPYNEQFF. CDR3 DNA sequence: TGTGCCAGCAGTTACGGGCCAGGGGGGCCCTACAATGAGCAGTTCTTC. This chain links TRBV6-2 or TRBV6-3 with TRBJ2-1, with D tentatively TRBD1 (7 bases). Germline V gene data show CDR1 as MNHEY and CDR2 as SVGEGT. The V end lost 2 bases, the J end lost 2 bases, and 13 bases lay between the germline ends. This CDR3 has 16 residues.

V is TRBV7-2 and J is TRBJ1-2; 7 positions agree with TRBD1. Trimming cost V 6 bases and J 10 bases; bases outside gene matches: 5. The CDR3 consists of 11 residues. Looked up from germline, CDR1 is SGHTA and CDR2 is FQGNSA. DNA for the CDR3: TGTGCCAGCAGACTTCAGGGGGACTACACCTTC. This translates into CASRLQGDYTF.

The chain carries TRBV12-3 or TRBV12-4 and TRBJ1-2, with 8 nucleotides matching TRBD1. The CDR3 sequence is 14 residues long. With 6 bases clipped from V and 3 bases from J, the junction kept 6 bases outside the gene matches. CDR3 loop: CASRSGGYYYGYTF. Here the CDR3 DNA reads TGTGCCAGCAGATCAGGGGGCTATTACTATGGCTACACCTTC.

This clonotype appeared a few times. The rearrangement uses TRBV20-1 and TRBJ1-2; D is perhaps TRBD1 (5 bases). Germline V gives CDR1 DFQATT, CDR2 SNEGSKA (reference sequence). The CDR3 length is 15 residues. V was cut by 0 bases and J by 5 bases, with 16 bases left in between. CDR3 bases: TGCAGTGCTAGAGATTCGGTCAGGGCGAGATATGGCTACACCTTC. It codes for CSARDSVRARYGYTF.

The chain has TRBV6-2 or TRBV6-3 and TRBJ2-1; weak D call: TRBD1 (5 bases). This CDR3 spans 15 amino acids. Germline V gene sequence: CDR1 MNHEY, CDR2 SVGEGT. V lost 6 bases and J lost 7, with 19 bases in between. CDR3 residues: CASRADSRHANEQFF. CDR3 DNA: TGTGCCAGCAGGGCCGACAGCCGTCATGCGAATGAGCAGTTCTTC.

This clonotype turned up a few times. The chain has TRBV9 and TRBJ1-2; D ambiguous. The V and J ends lost 4 bases and 4 bases respectively, with 11 bases between them. Germline V gene sequence: CDR1 SGDLS, CDR2 YYNGEE. CDR3 size: 13 residues. The CDR3 nucleotides read TGTGCCAGCAGCCCTCGACTGCGCTATGGCTACACCTTC. It translates to CASSPRLRYGYTF.

The table lists this clonotype with a few counts. This chain uses TRBV4-1 with TRBJ2-7, with D perhaps TRBD1 or TRBD2 (5 bases each). TRBJ2-5 explains the end of the DNA better; the J call may be wrong. Germline CDR1 is MGHRA and CDR2 is YSYEKL. The CDR3 sequence is 13 residues long. CDR3 bases: TGCGCCAGCAGCCAAGTTCCGGGGCAGACCCAGTACTTC. Translation: CASSQVPGQTQYF.

This clonotype came up many times. The V gene is TRBV27, the J gene TRBJ2-6; no definite D call. V shed 5 bases and J shed 0 bases, with 8 bases lying between them. The CDR3 covers 15 residues. Per the germline V gene, CDR1 is MNHEY and CDR2 is SMNVEV (reference sequence). The CDR3 bases are TGTGCCAGCAGTCCGTGGAACTCTGGGGCCAACGTCCTGACTTTC. It codes for CASSPWNSGANVLTF.

This clonotype has a handful of counts. As DNA, the CDR3 is TGTGCCAGCAGCTTACTAGGGGGCAGATCGAATTCACCCCTCCACTTT. It is translated as CASSLLGGRSNSPLHF. The gene calls are TRBV7-6 and TRBJ1-6, with 7 nucleotides matching TRBD1. This CDR3 contains 16 residues. V was pared by 2 bases and J by 7 bases, with 8 bases of the junction left unmatched. Germline V gives CDR1 SGHVS, CDR2 FNYEAQ.

This clonotype was seen a few times. This rearrangement joins TRBV2 to TRBJ2-5; tentatively, D is TRBD1 or TRBD2 (6 bases each). Trimming cost V 11 bases and J 11 bases, with 18 bases left between them. From germline, CDR1 is SNHLY and CDR2 FYNNEI. CDR3 length: 11 amino acids. The CDR3 region has the DNA TGTGCCGGGGACAAATCGGGGGAGCAGTACTTC. Its protein product is CAGDKSGEQYF.

This clonotype was seen a handful of times. This chain links TRBV15 with TRBJ2-1; possible D gene TRBD1, 6 bases. With 3 bases removed from V and 4 bases from J, the gap between germline ends came to 13 bases. This CDR3 is built from 15 residues. From germline, CDR1 is LNHNV and CDR2 YYDKDF (reference sequence). The CDR3 coding sequence is TGTGCCACCAGCAGGAAGACAGGCCCTTACAATGAGCAGTTCTTC. As protein: CATSRKTGPYNEQFF.

This clonotype was seen a handful of times. The chain joins TRBV7-2 to TRBJ2-1, with D unclear. The germline CDR1 and CDR2 sequences are SGHTA and FQGNSA. This CDR3 comprises 13 residues. The V end lost 5 bases, the J end lost 10 bases, and 15 bases lay between the germline ends. CDR3 amino acids: CASSRDSDLEQFF. DNA for the CDR3: TGTGCCAGCAGCAGAGACTCGGATTTAGAGCAGTTCTTC. Looking up the rest from reference TRBV7-2 and TRBJ2-1 gives the full variable domain: GAGVSQSPSNKVTEKGKDVELRCDPISGHTALYWYRQSLGQGLEFLIYFQGNSAPDKSGLPSDRFSAERTGGSVSTLTIQRTQQEDSAVYLCASSRDSDLEQFFGPGTRLTVL.

This clonotype turned up a few times. The chain employs TRBV5-6 and TRBJ2-3, with a tentative D call TRBD1 (6 bases). In germline, CDR1 is SGHDT, CDR2 YYEEEE. This CDR3 contains 15 residues. V lost 2 bases, J lost 0 bases, and 10 bases lay in between. CDR3 nucleotides: TGTGCCAGCAGCTTAGCACAGGGCAGCACAGATACGCAGTATTTT. As protein: CASSLAQGSTDTQYF.

The chain combines TRBV20-1 with TRBJ2-5, with a tentative D call TRBD1 (5 bases). The CDR3 is 15 residues long. Germline V gene data show CDR1 as DFQATT and CDR2 as SNEGSKA (reference sequence). The CDR3 DNA is TGCAGCGCTCCTCCCGTCGACAGACGCCAAGAGACCCAGTACTTC. As protein: CSAPPVDRRQETQYF.

V and J are TRBV6-2 or TRBV6-3 and TRBJ2-5; TRBD2 agrees at 7 bases. V gave up 5 bases and J gave up 5 bases; unmatched junction bases: 11. The CDR3 covers 15 residues. CDR1 is MNHEY, CDR2 SVGEGT, per germline. CDR3 in DNA: TGTGCCAGCAGTCCTGGACGGCGGGAGAGCGAGACCCAGTACTTC. Protein product: CASSPGRRESETQYF.

The V and J genes are TRBV11-3 and TRBJ2-1; 8 bases match TRBD2. The ends lost 4 bases at V and 9 bases at J; junction bases unmatched: 8. The CDR3 extends over 14 amino acids. The germline gives CDR1 SGHNT, CDR2 YENEEA. For the CDR3, the DNA is TGTGCCAGCAGCTCGCAAGCGGGAGCCGTTGAGCAGTTCTTC. Protein product: CASSSQAGAVEQFF. Filled out from reference TRBV11-3 and TRBJ2-1, the complete variable domain reads EAGVVQSPRYKIIEKKQPVAFWCNPISGHNTLYWYLQNLGQGPELLIRYENEEAVDDSQLPKDRFSAERLKGVDSTLKIQPAELGDSAVYLCASSSQAGAVEQFFGPGTRLTVL.

Of note for this clonotype: A much larger clone lies a single base off, so this may be a read error. The V gene is TRBV27, the J gene TRBJ2-7; the D gene is possibly TRBD2 (5 bases). This CDR3 has 13 residues. V gave up 8 bases and J gave up 2 bases, with 13 bases separating them. Germline CDR1 and CDR2: MNHEY and SMNVEV (reference sequence). CDR3 DNA: TGTGCCAGCGGAAGAGACGGGGCCTACGAGCAGTACTTC. Its translation is CASGRDGAYEQYF.

The chain uses TRBV29-1 and TRBJ2-2, with D maybe TRBD1 (6 bases). V was cut by 5 bases and J by 6 bases, with 13 bases left in between. This CDR3 is built from 13 residues. Germline V gene lookup returns CDR1 SQVTM and CDR2 ANQGSEA. CDR3 nucleotide sequence: TGCAGCGTTTGGGGGCAGATCGCCGGGGAGCTGTTTTTT. Its protein product is CSVWGQIAGELFF.

This clonotype was found a few times. This chain links TRBV6-2 or TRBV6-3 with TRBJ2-5; TRBD2 matches 9 bases. Germline assignment: CDR1 MNHEY and CDR2 SVGEGT. The V gene end was trimmed by 4 bases and the J gene end by 4 bases; junction bases not matched to a gene: 10. The CDR3 consists of 16 residues. The CDR3 region has the DNA TGTGCCAGCAGTTCGGTAGCGGGAGAGTTTGGAGAGACCCAGTACTTC. Its translation: CASSSVAGEFGETQYF.

There are a few counts of this clonotype. The V call is TRBV7-2, the J call TRBJ1-2; D ambiguous. The CDR3 runs 14 residues. V was cut by 4 bases and J by 0 bases, with 9 bases left in between. CDR1 is SGHTA, CDR2 FQGNSA, per germline. CDR3 DNA sequence: TGTGCCAGCAGCTCCCGAGAGGCTAACTATGGCTACACCTTC. Translation gives CASSSREANYGYTF.